This T cell receptor beta chain was observed in a study of blood T cell repertoires in COVID-19. Whole-study context: There were acute and convalescent COVID-19 samples, and they came from the United States, Italy and Spain. In each case, the material was cDNA or gDNA derived from T cells, B-cell-depleted T cells, or PBMCs.

There are 13 residues in the CDR3. V was trimmed by 0 bases and J by 4 bases, leaving 4 bases between them. As originally analysed: Cell counts per sample came from amplifying reference gene primers. Some clones are missing from TCRdb's copy, which holds only in-frame ones; the method was immunoSEQ multiplex PCR. The D gene and trimming were derived from the DNA, and the V and J assignments and clone size from that table. This table holds 150,000 to 170,000 clones, around 83% found once. Seattle patients were enrolled during active infection and followed longitudinally. The specimen sequenced was peripheral blood. The sequence was collected from a woman aged 55-69 years with COVID-19, enrolled during active disease. The chain couples TRBV12-3 or TRBV12-4 to TRBJ1-5; D uncertain. In DNA, the CDR3 is TGTGCCAGCAGTTTAGCGCTAAATCAGCCCCAGCATTTT. Protein: CASSLALNQPQHF.